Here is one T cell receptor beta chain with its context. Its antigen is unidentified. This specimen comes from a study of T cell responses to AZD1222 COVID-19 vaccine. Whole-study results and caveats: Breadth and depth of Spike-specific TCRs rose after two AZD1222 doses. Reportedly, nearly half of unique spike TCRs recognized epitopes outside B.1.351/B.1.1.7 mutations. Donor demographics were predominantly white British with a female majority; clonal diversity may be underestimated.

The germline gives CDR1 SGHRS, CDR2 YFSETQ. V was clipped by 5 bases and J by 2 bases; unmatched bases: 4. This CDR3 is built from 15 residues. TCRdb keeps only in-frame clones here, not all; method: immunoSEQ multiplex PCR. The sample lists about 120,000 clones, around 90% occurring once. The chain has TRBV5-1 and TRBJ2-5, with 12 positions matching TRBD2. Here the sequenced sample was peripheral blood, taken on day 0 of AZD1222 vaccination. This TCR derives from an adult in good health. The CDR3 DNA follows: TGCGCCAGCAGTTTAGGACTAGCGGGACAAGAGACCCAGTACTTC. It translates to CASSLGLAGQETQYF.